This T cell receptor beta chain originates from a study of neoadjuvant anti-PD-1 for oral cavity cancer. Study-wide background: Before surgery, most patients got three to four biweekly 3 mg/kg nivolumab doses. Non-progressing patients received a fourth nivolumab dose near day 43, then surgery on days 50-56. Study-wide results and caveats: TCR analyses covered only a few patients per response group.

The time point was: after neoadjuvant nivolumab, at surgical resection. Survey sequencing of tumors mostly used approximately 5.2 ug DNA, two replicates. Repertoires were generated with immunoSEQ multiplex PCR, while TCRdb's copy carries only in-frame clones and drops some. The repertoire holds roughly 20,000 clones, with less than 50% as singletons. For this clone: The antigen is not known.

The CDR3 totals 16 residues. V shed 10 bases and J shed 4 bases, with 23 bases lying between them. Germline values: CDR1 LNHDA, CDR2 SQIVND (reference sequence). V gene TRBV19 combines with J gene TRBJ1-5; D may be TRBD1 (6 bases). This TCR came from a person aged 40 to 85 with oral cavity squamous cell carcinoma. The specimen comprised tumor tissue, sampled after nivolumab (anti-PD-1) treatment. The CDR3 DNA sequence: TGTGCCACCTCTCCATTTAAACAGGGTTGGAATCAGCCCCAGCATTTT. It yields the protein CATSPFKQGWNQPQHF.